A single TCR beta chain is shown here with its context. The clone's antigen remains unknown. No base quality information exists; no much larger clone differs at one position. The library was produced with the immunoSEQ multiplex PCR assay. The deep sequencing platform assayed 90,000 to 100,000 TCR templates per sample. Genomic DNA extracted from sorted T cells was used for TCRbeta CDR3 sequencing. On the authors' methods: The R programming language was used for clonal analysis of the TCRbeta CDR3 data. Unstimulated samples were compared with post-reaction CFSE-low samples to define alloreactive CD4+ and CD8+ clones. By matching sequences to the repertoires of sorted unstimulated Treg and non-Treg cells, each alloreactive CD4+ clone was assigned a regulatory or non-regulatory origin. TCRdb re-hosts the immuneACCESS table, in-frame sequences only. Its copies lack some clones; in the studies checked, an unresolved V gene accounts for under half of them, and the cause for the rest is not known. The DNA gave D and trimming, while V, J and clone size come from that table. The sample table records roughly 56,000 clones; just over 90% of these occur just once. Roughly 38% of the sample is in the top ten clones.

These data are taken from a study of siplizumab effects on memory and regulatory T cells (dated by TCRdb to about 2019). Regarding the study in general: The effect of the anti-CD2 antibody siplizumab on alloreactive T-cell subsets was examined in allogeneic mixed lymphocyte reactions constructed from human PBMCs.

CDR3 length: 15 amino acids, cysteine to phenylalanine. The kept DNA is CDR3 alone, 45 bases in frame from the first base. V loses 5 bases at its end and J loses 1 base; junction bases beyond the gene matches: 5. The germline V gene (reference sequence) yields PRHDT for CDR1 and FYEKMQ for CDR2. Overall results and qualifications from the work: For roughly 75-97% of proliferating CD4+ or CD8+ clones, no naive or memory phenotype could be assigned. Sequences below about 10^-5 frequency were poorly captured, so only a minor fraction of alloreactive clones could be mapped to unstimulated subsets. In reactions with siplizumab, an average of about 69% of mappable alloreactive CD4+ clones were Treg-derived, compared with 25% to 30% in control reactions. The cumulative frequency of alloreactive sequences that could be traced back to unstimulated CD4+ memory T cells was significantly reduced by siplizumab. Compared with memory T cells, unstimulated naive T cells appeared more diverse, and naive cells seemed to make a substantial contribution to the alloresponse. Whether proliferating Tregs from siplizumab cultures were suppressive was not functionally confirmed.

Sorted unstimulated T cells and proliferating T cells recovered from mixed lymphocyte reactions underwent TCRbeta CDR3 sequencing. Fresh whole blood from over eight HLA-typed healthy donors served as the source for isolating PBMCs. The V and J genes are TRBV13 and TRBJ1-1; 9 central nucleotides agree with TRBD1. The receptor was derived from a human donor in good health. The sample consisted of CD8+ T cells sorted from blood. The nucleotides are TGTGCCAGCAGCCATACAGGGGGCCCGAACACTGAAGCTTTCTTT. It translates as CASSHTGGPNTEAFF.